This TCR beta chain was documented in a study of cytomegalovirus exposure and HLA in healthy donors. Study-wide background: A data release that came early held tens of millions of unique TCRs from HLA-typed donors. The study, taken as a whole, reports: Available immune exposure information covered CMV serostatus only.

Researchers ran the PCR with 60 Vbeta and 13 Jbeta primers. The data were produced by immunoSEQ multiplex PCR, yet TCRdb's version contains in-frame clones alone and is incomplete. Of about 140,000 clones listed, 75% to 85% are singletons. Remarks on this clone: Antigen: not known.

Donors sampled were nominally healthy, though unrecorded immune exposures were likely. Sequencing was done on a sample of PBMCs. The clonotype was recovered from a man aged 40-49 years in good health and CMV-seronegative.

CDR3 region: CASSLVQGRGRPEAFF. CDR3 bases: TGTGCCAGCAGCTTAGTTCAGGGGCGCGGTAGACCTGAAGCTTTCTTT. This sequence joins TRBV7-8 and TRBJ1-1; weak D call: TRBD1 (6 bases). The CDR3 totals 16 residues. Germline CDR1 reads SGHVS; CDR2 reads FQNEAQ. Between the trimmed V and J ends, which lost 1 base and 6 bases, there was a span of 18 bases.